The text below deals with one TCR beta chain. Germline loops: CDR1 SQVTM, CDR2 ANQGSEA. V dropped 8 bases and J dropped 2 bases, with 11 bases sitting between them. This CDR3 region has 12 residues. The source of the sample is a study of blood T cell repertoires in COVID-19. Assay used: immunoSEQ multiplex PCR; TCRdb lists only in-frame clones, some missing. The table includes 30,000 to 50,000 clones, 75% to 90% detected once. The clonotype was recovered from a man aged 55-75 years with acute or convalescent COVID-19. V gene TRBV29-1 combines with J gene TRBJ2-3; D may be TRBD2 (6 bases). Sequences were obtained from peripheral blood. The CDR3 loop is CSLWTTTDTQYF. In nucleotides, the CDR3 is TGCAGCCTTTGGACTACCACAGATACGCAGTATTTT.